The rows below give T cell receptor beta chains drawn from one sample of a study of early T cells in non-severe SARS-CoV-2 infection. One entry per CDR3 protein results from TCRdb running MiXCR on the 5' RACE reads. The data show tens of thousands of distinct CDR3 sequences, approximately 9% seen once. Input material: whole blood. These receptors all stem from an adult who was a healthcare worker with PCR-confirmed SARS-CoV-2 infection or an uninfected control (not recorded which). Both conserved end residues are part of each CDR3. D genes are given only for firm matches. Clone size, where shown, is once, few, many, or a class for clones that have expanded.

CDR3nt | CDR3aa | v_gene | abundance | j_gene | d_gene
TGCAGTGCGCAGATCACAGGGTCCGAAGCTTTCTTT | CSAQITGSEAFF | TRBV20-1 | many | TRBJ1-1 | NA
TGCGCCAGCAGCTCACGGACAGGGGCCCAAGAGACCCAGTACTTC | CASSSRTGAQETQYF | TRBV5-1 | many | TRBJ2-5 | TRBD1
TGTGCCAGCAGCCAAAGACACAGGGTCCAAGAGACCCAGTACTTC | CASSQRHRVQETQYF | TRBV7-3 | many | TRBJ2-5 | NA
TGTGCCAGTAGCGAGACAGGAAAAAATCAGCCCCAGCATTTT | CASSETGKNQPQHF | TRBV19 | NA | TRBJ1-5 | NA
TGTGCCACCATCCGTCGAGCATACTATGGCTACACCTTC | CATIRRAYYGYTF | TRBV15 | many | TRBJ1-2 | NA
TGTGCCAGCAGCGCGGGACGGCCCCGCAACCGAGAGACCCAGTACTTC | CASSAGRPRNRETQYF | TRBV7-2 | many | TRBJ2-5 | NA
TGTGCCAGCAGTACTAGGACAGGGGGAGATGGCTACACCTTC | CASSTRTGGDGYTF | TRBV12-3/TRBV12-4 | many | TRBJ1-2 | TRBD1
TGTGCCATCAGTGAGGATTCTCAGGGGGGCGGAAACACCATATATTTT | CAISEDSQGGGNTIYF | TRBV10-3 | many | TRBJ1-3 | TRBD1
TGTGCCAGCAGGGAGCAGGGACACACCGGGGAGCTGTTTTTT | CASREQGHTGELFF | TRBV28 | many | TRBJ2-2 | NA
TGTGCCAGCAGCTTACAAAATAATTCACCCCTCCACTTT | CASSLQNNSPLHF | TRBV7-3 | NA | TRBJ1-6 | NA
TGTGCCAGCAGCAAACTACAGGGGAACACCGGGGAGCTGTTTTTT | CASSKLQGNTGELFF | TRBV6-6 | many | TRBJ2-2 | NA
TGCGCCAGCAGCCAAGAAGGAGCGGGAGGGAGCACAGATACGCAGTATTTT | CASSQEGAGGSTDTQYF | TRBV4-1 | few | TRBJ2-3 | TRBD2
TGCAGTGCTCGAGGTAGCGGGAGGGCCTACAATGAGCAGTTCTTC | CSARGSGRAYNEQFF | TRBV20-1 | NA | TRBJ2-1 | TRBD2
TGTGCCAGCAGTTTGACCTTACAGGGGATTGGGAATTCACCCCTCCACTTT | CASSLTLQGIGNSPLHF | TRBV28 | NA | TRBJ1-6 | TRBD1
TGTGCCAGCAGCTTAAATCGTGGGAGGAACTCCTACAATGAGCAGTTCTTC | CASSLNRGRNSYNEQFF | TRBV7-3 | many | TRBJ2-1 | NA
TGTGCCAGCAGTTTCTTTAGCGGGAGGGCAACCTACGAGCAGTACTTC | CASSFFSGRATYEQYF | TRBV28 | many | TRBJ2-7 | TRBD2
TGCAGTGCTAGAGATCAGGAGCTGCACACCGGGGAGCTGTTTTTT | CSARDQELHTGELFF | TRBV20-1 | few | TRBJ2-2 | NA
TGTGCCAGCAGCAAACGCGGGAGGTCCTACGAGCAGTACTTC | CASSKRGRSYEQYF | TRBV5-4 | many | TRBJ2-7 | TRBD2
TGTGCCAGCAGCTTAGATGGGTGGGCTTTCTTT | CASSLDGWAFF | TRBV7-2 | many | TRBJ1-1 | NA
TGTGCCAGCAGTTACGACGGGGGATACGAGCAGTACTTC | CASSYDGGYEQYF | TRBV6-5 | few | TRBJ2-7 | NA
TGTGCCAGCAGTCCAGACAGGAGATCTAACTATGGCTACACCTTC | CASSPDRRSNYGYTF | TRBV12-3/TRBV12-4 | NA | TRBJ1-2 | NA
TGTGCCAGCAGCTTAGGGCAGGAAGGGGGCACTGAAGCTTTCTTT | CASSLGQEGGTEAFF | TRBV11-1 | many | TRBJ1-1 | NA
TGTGCCAGCAGCCAGGGCAGAAATCAGCCCCAGCATTTT | CASSQGRNQPQHF | TRBV14 | NA | TRBJ1-5 | NA
TGTGCCAGCAGCTACACAGGGTTAGTACGGGCAGATACGCAGTATTTT | CASSYTGLVRADTQYF | TRBV5-4 | once | TRBJ2-3 | NA
TGTGCCAGCAGCTTTCAGGAGTGGACCGGGGAGCTGTTTTTT | CASSFQEWTGELFF | TRBV7-3 | NA | TRBJ2-2 | NA
TGTGCCAGCAGTTTATCGGGGTTGACCTACGAGCAGTACTTC | CASSLSGLTYEQYF | TRBV28 | many | TRBJ2-7 | NA
TGTGCCAGCAGCTTAACGGCCCAAGGCACTGAAGCTTTCTTT | CASSLTAQGTEAFF | TRBV7-9 | many | TRBJ1-1 | NA
TGTGCCAGCAGCGCTCTAATACCTAGCGGGAGTTTTCCCACCGCTGAGCAGTTCTTC | CASSALIPSGSFPTAEQFF | TRBV9 | few | TRBJ2-1 | TRBD2
TGTGCCAGCAGATCGGACAGGGAAAATGAGCAGTTCTTC | CASRSDRENEQFF | TRBV7-9 | many | TRBJ2-1 | TRBD1
TGCGCCAGCAGCTTGGAAGGTCATAGCACAGATACGCAGTATTTT | CASSLEGHSTDTQYF | TRBV5-1 | NA | TRBJ2-3 | NA
TGCAGCGTTGACGCCGGGACATCTAACTACAATGAGCAGTTCTTC | CSVDAGTSNYNEQFF | TRBV29-1 | NA | TRBJ2-1 | NA
TGTGCCAGCTTCGTTATAGCGGGGTCTGTCAAGGAGCAGTTCTTC | CASFVIAGSVKEQFF | TRBV27 | many | TRBJ2-1 | TRBD2
TGTGCCAGCAGCTCCTCTAGCGGGAGTGCAGATACGCAGTATTTT | CASSSSSGSADTQYF | TRBV7-9 | NA | TRBJ2-3 | TRBD2
TGCGCCAGCAGCGCCCTCCTCTCCTACGAGCAGTACTTC | CASSALLSYEQYF | TRBV5-1 | many | TRBJ2-7 | NA